This TCR beta chain appears in the sequencing data of a study of T cell changes during pregnancy in multiple sclerosis. Sequencing was performed with immunoSEQ multiplex PCR; in TCRdb, only in-frame clones are kept and a portion is missing. The table records 45,000 or so clones, approximately 90% of them present only once. The CDR3 spans 16 residues. The V and J ends lost 0 bases and 5 bases, in that order; junction bases with no gene match: 4. Germline V lookup: CDR1 LGHNA, CDR2 YNFKEQ. The rearrangement uses TRBV4-2 and TRBJ1-4; 9 positions agree with TRBD1. This receptor was obtained from a female donor with multiple sclerosis, enrolled in a pregnancy study. Source: CD8+ T cells from peripheral blood mononuclear cells, taken in the second trimester of pregnancy. CDR3 nucleotide sequence: TGTGCCAGCAGCCAAGAATCGGGGACAGGGAATGAAAAACTGTTTTTT. Translation: CASSQESGTGNEKLFF.